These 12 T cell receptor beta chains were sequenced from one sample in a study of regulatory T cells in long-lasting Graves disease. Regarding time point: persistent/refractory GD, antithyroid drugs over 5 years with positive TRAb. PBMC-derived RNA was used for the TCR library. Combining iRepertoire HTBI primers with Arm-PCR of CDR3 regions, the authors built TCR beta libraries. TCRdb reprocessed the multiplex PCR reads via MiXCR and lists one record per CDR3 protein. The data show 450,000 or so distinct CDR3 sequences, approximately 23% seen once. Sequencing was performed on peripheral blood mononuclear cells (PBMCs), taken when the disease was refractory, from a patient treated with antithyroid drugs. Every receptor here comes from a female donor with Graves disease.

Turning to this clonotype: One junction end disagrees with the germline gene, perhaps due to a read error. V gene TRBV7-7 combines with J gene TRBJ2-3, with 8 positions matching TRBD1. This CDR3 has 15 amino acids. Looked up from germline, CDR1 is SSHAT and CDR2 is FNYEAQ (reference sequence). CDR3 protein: CASSPGTGVTDTQYF. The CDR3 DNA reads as TGTGCTAGCAGTCCCGGGACAGGCGTAACAGATACGCAGTATTTT.

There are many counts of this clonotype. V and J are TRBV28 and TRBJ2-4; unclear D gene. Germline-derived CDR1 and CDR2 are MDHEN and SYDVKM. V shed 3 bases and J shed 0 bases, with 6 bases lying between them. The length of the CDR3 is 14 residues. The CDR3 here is CASSFSGAKNIQYF. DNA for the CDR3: TGTGCCAGCAGTTTTTCGGGAGCCAAAAACATTCAGTACTTC.

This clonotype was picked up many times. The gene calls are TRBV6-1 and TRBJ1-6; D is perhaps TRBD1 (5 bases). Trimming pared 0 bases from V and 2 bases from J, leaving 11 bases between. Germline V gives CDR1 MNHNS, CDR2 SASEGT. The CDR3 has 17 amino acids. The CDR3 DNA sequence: TGTGCCAGCAGTGAAGCGCTTGCACAGGCCTATAATTCACCCCTCCACTTT. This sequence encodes CASSEALAQAYNSPLHF.

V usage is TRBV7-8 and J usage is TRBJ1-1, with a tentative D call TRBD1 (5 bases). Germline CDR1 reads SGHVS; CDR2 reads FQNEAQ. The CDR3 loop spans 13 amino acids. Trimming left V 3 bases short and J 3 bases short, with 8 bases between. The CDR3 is CASSFFRDTEAFF. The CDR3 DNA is TGTGCCAGCAGCTTCTTCAGGGACACTGAAGCTTTCTTT.

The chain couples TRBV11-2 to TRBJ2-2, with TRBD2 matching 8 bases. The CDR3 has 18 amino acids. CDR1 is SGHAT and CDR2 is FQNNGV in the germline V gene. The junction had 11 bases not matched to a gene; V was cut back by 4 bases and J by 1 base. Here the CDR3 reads CASSSPRRGGKNTGELFF. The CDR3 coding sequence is TGTGCCAGCAGCTCGCCTCGCCGGGGGGGTAAGAACACCGGGGAGCTGTTTTTT.

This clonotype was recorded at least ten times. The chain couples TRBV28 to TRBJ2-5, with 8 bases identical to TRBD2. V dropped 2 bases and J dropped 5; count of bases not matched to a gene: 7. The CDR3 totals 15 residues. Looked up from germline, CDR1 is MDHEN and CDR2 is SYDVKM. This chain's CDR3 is CASSLDGRERETQYF. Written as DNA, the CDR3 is TGTGCCAGCAGTTTAGACGGGAGGGAGAGGGAGACCCAGTACTTC.

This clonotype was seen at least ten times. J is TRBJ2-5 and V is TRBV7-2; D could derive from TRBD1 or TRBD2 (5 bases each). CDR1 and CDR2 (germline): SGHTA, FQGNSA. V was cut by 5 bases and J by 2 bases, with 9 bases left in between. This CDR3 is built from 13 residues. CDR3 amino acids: CASSPGRQETQYF. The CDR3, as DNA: TGTGCCAGCAGCCCGGGACGGCAAGAGACCCAGTACTTC.

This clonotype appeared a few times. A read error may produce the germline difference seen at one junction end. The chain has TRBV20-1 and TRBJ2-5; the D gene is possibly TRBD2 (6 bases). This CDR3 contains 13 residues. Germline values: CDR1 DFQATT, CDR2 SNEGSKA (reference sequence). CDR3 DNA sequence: TGCAGTACTAGGCCCCCCGGGGGAGAGACCCAGTACTTC. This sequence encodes CSTRPPGGETQYF.

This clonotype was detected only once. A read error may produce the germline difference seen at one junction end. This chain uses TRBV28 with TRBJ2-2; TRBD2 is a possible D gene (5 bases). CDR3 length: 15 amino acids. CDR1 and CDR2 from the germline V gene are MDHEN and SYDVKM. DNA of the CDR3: TGTGCCAGCAGTTCACCTGGCAGGAACACCGGGGTGCTGTTTTTT. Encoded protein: CASSSPGRNTGVLFF.

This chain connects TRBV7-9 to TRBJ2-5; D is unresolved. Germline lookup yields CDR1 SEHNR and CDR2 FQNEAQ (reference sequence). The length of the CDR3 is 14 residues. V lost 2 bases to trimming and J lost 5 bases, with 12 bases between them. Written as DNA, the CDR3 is TGTGCCAGCAGCTTAACCCTCTTTGGCGAGACCCAGTACTTC. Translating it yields CASSLTLFGETQYF. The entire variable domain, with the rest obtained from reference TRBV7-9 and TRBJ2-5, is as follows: DTGVSQNPRHKITKRGQNVTFRCDPISEHNRLYWYRQTLGQGPEFLTYFQNEAQLEKSRLLSDRFSAERPKGSFSTLEIQRTEQGDSAMYLCASSLTLFGETQYFGPGTRLLVL.

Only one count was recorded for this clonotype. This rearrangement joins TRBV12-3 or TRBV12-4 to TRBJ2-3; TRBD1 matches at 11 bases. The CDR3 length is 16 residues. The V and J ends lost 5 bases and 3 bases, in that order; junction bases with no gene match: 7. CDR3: CASSGGQGVGTDTQYF. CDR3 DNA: TGTGCCAGCAGTGGGGGACAGGGGGTCGGTACAGATACGCAGTATTTT.

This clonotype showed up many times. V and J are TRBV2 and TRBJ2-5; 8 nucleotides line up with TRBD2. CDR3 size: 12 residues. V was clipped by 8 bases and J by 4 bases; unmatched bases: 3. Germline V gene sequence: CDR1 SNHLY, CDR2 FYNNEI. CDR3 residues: CASQTSVETQYF. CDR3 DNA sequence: TGTGCCAGCCAGACTAGCGTAGAGACCCAGTACTTC.